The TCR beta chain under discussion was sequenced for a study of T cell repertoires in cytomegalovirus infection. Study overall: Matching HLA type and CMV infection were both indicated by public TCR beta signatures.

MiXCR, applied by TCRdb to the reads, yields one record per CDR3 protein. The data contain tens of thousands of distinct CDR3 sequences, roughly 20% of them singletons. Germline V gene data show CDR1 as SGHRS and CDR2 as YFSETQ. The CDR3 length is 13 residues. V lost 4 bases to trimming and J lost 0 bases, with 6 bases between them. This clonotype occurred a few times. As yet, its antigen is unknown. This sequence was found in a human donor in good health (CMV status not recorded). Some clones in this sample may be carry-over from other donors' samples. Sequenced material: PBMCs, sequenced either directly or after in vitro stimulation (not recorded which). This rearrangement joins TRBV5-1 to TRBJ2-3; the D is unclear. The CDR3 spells CASSRASTDTQYF. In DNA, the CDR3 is TGCGCCAGCAGCCGGGCTAGCACAGATACGCAGTATTTT.